These 19 T cell receptor beta chains originate from one sample sequenced in a study of T cell changes during pregnancy in multiple sclerosis (dated 2019 in TCRdb). The method was the immunoSEQ multiplex PCR assay. TCRdb provides this immuneACCESS table in a form limited to in-frame rearrangements. Some clones are lacking; in checked studies, under half of them reflect an unresolved V gene, and why the rest are absent is not known. Across this sample there are around 21,000 clones, with roughly nine tenths seen only once. Approximately 19% of the sample rests with the top ten. The material sequenced was CD8+ T cells from peripheral blood mononuclear cells, taken after pregnancy. The receptors come from a female donor in good health, enrolled as a control in a pregnancy study.

The chain recombines TRBV9 with TRBJ1-5; perhaps TRBD1 as D (5 bases). This CDR3 is 14 amino acids long. Germline V gene data show CDR1 as SGDLS and CDR2 as YYNGEE. The V end lost 3 bases, the J end lost 7 bases, and 14 bases lay between the germline ends. The CDR3 DNA reads TGTGCCAGCAGCGAAACGGGGGTTGGGCAGCCCCAGCATTTT. Protein product: CASSETGVGQPQHF.

The chain is built from TRBV7-9 and TRBJ1-5; no definite D call. Germline V gene sequence: CDR1 SEHNR, CDR2 FQNEAQ (reference sequence). V was clipped by 4 bases and J by 1 base, with 14 bases between them. CDR3 length equals 16 residues. CDR3 DNA: TGTGCCAGCAGCTCGGAGCGGACGGAAAGCAATCAGCCCCAGCATTTT. Translating gives CASSSERTESNQPQHF. Looking up the rest from reference TRBV7-9 and TRBJ1-5 gives the full variable domain: DTGVSQNPRHKITKRGQNVTFRCDPISEHNRLYWYRQTLGQGPEFLTYFQNEAQLEKSRLLSDRFSAERPKGSFSTLEIQRTEQGDSAMYLCASSSERTESNQPQHFGDGTRLSIL.

This clone was counted only a few times. This chain connects TRBV6-5 to TRBJ1-1; 9 bases map to TRBD1. V lost 7 bases, J lost 4 bases, and 10 bases stayed unmatched. Germline lookup yields CDR1 MNHEY and CDR2 SVGAGI. The CDR3 is 15 residues long. The CDR3, as DNA: TGTGCCAGCACCTTGGACAGGGGTGGGATCACTGAAGCTTTCTTT. This encodes CASTLDRGGITEAFF.

J is TRBJ2-3 and V is TRBV25-1; 9 positions agree with TRBD2. This CDR3 has 17 amino acids. V gave up 4 bases and J gave up 1 base; unmatched junction bases: 9. Germline V gives CDR1 MGHDK, CDR2 SYGVNS. The CDR3 is CASSVRTREGRTDTQYF. CDR3 sequence (DNA): TGTGCCAGCAGTGTTAGAACGCGGGAGGGCCGCACAGATACGCAGTATTTT.

In this sample, this clone turned up once. The rearrangement joins TRBV2 to TRBJ1-5; D remains ambiguous. V was clipped by 1 base and J by 0 bases, with 10 bases between them. Germline V CDR1 and CDR2: SNHLY, FYNNEI. CDR3 length: 16 residues. CDR3 sequence: CASSEGPQHSNQPQHF. CDR3 coding DNA: TGTGCCAGCAGTGAAGGACCACAGCATAGCAATCAGCCCCAGCATTTT.

The J gene is TRBJ1-6, the V gene TRBV10-3; 7 nucleotides agree with TRBD1. The CDR3 loop spans 16 amino acids. V gave up 5 bases and J gave up 4 bases; unmatched junction bases: 8. CDR1 and CDR2 (germline): ENHRY, SYGVKD. The CDR3 region has the DNA TGTGCCATCAGTTCGGAGGACAGGCGGTATAATTCACCCCTCCACTTT. Residues: CAISSEDRRYNSPLHF.

This clone was seen only a few times. V is TRBV13 and J is TRBJ1-1; tentatively, D is TRBD1 (6 bases). V was cut by 3 bases and J by 6 bases, with 14 bases left in between. The CDR3 has 14 amino acids. CDR1 PRHDT and CDR2 FYEKMQ come from the germline V gene (reference sequence). In nucleotides, the CDR3 is TGTGCCAGCAGCTTCGGAGTTGGGGGCTCTGAAGCTTTCTTT. Its translation: CASSFGVGGSEAFF.

V usage is TRBV15 and J usage is TRBJ2-1; TRBD2 matches 10 bases. CDR3 size: 14 residues. Germline V gene lookup returns CDR1 LNHNV and CDR2 YYDKDF (reference sequence). J lost 8 bases, V lost 6 bases, and 7 bases had no gene match. DNA for the CDR3: TGTGCCACCAGAGTGGCTAGCGGGGGAGATGAGCAGTTCTTC. As protein: CATRVASGGDEQFF.

The chain has TRBV6-5 and TRBJ2-7; D gene uncertain. Germline values: CDR1 MNHEY, CDR2 SVGAGI. Deletions cut 2 bases from V and 4 bases from J, with 3 bases between. The length of the CDR3 is 11 residues. The CDR3 coding sequence is TGTGCCAGCAGTTACGAGTACGAGCAGTACTTC. Translation: CASSYEYEQYF.

This clone is medium-sized. The chain uses TRBV4-2 and TRBJ2-7, with D possibly TRBD2 on 5 matching bases. The germline CDR1 and CDR2 sequences are LGHNA and YNFKEQ. Trimming shortened V by 3 bases and J by 3 bases, and 18 bases separated the two germline ends. The CDR3 contains 16 residues. CDR3 in amino acids: CASSQNARGSGYEQYF. The CDR3 DNA reads as TGTGCCAGCAGCCAGAATGCCAGAGGGTCGGGCTACGAGCAGTACTTC.

The V gene is TRBV14, the J gene TRBJ1-1, with TRBD1 matching over 12 bases. With 4 bases clipped from V and 6 bases from J, the junction kept 12 bases outside the gene matches. The CDR3 loop spans 17 amino acids. Germline lookup yields CDR1 SGHDN and CDR2 FVKESK. CDR3 sequence (DNA): TGTGCCAGCAGCCCGGGGACAGGGGGCCCCATATTAGCTGAAGCTTTCTTT. Translated, it gives CASSPGTGGPILAEAFF. Supplemented by reference TRBV14 and TRBJ1-1, the full variable domain reads EAGVTQFPSHSVIEKGQTVTLRCDPISGHDNLYWYRRVMGKEIKFLLHFVKESKQDESGMPNNRFLAERTGGTYSTLKVQPAELEDSGVYFCASSPGTGGPILAEAFFGQGTRLTVV.

The chain employs TRBV6-5 and TRBJ1-2, with D maybe TRBD1 (6 bases). This CDR3 region has 14 residues. In germline, CDR1 is MNHEY, CDR2 SVGAGI. Between the trimmed V and J ends, which lost 0 bases and 3 bases, there was a span of 8 bases. CDR3 nucleotides: TGTGCCAGCAGTTACTCTCCAGGGGACTATGGCTACACCTTC. Translated: CASSYSPGDYGYTF.

The V and J genes are TRBV2 and TRBJ1-1; 10 positions agree with TRBD1. V dropped 11 bases and J dropped 4; count of bases not matched to a gene: 4. Germline V gives CDR1 SNHLY, CDR2 FYNNEI. This CDR3 spans 12 amino acids. CDR3 in amino acids: CAGQGEGTEAFF. CDR3 in DNA: TGTGCCGGACAGGGGGAGGGCACTGAAGCTTTCTTT.

CDR3 bases: TGTGCCAGCAGTGAAGGAGGCAGGGGGAATAACTATGGCTACACCTTC. Its translation: CASSEGGRGNNYGYTF. This rearrangement joins TRBV2 to TRBJ1-2; 7 bases agree with TRBD1. Germline V gives CDR1 SNHLY, CDR2 FYNNEI. The CDR3 runs 16 residues. The ends lost 1 base at V and 1 base at J; junction bases unmatched: 6.

The rearrangement links TRBV27 to TRBJ2-7; possibly TRBD1 for D (8 bases). The CDR3 runs to 13 residues. The V gene's germline CDR1 is MNHEY and CDR2 SMNVEV (reference sequence). V gave up 6 bases and J gave up 3 bases, with 12 bases separating them. DNA for the CDR3: TGTGCCAGCAGAAACAGGGGGGGCTACGAGCAGTACTTC. Protein product: CASRNRGGYEQYF.

V and J are TRBV7-9 and TRBJ2-1; D might be TRBD2 (5 bases). The CDR3 loop spans 14 amino acids. CDR1 is SEHNR and CDR2 is FQNEAQ in the germline V gene (reference sequence). The V gene lost 3 bases and the J gene lost 5 bases, with 11 bases spanning the gap. CDR3 nucleotides: TGTGCCAGCAGCTTGGTTGGACTGAACAATGAGCAGTTCTTC. Residues: CASSLVGLNNEQFF.

V gene TRBV5-4 combines with J gene TRBJ2-1, with 9 bases that match TRBD2. The germline V gene has CDR1 SGHNT and CDR2 YYREEE (reference sequence). This CDR3 has 14 residues. J was trimmed by 6 bases and V by 0 bases; bases with no gene match: 1. The CDR3 loop is CASSLGRGGNEQFF. CDR3 nucleotides: TGTGCCAGCAGCTTGGGGCGGGGGGGCAATGAGCAGTTCTTC.

The V call is TRBV19, the J call TRBJ1-1; D unresolved. Looked up from germline, CDR1 is LNHDA and CDR2 is SQIVND (reference sequence). This CDR3 spans 13 amino acids. Trimming removed 7 bases at V and 0 bases at J, with 9 bases between. In DNA form, the CDR3 reads TGTGCCAGTACCCGAGTCTTGAACACTGAAGCTTTCTTT. It encodes CASTRVLNTEAFF.

This rearrangement joins TRBV6-8 to TRBJ1-5, with D possibly matching TRBD1 (6 bases). Germline V gene sequence: CDR1 MNHGY, CDR2 SAAAGT. CDR3 length: 18 residues. V was trimmed by 0 bases and J by 4 bases, leaving 19 bases between them. The DNA of the CDR3 is TGTGCCAGCAGTTACTCGAGTATTGGGGGGCGGGGGAATCAGCCCCAGCATTTT. It specifies CASSYSSIGGRGNQPQHF.